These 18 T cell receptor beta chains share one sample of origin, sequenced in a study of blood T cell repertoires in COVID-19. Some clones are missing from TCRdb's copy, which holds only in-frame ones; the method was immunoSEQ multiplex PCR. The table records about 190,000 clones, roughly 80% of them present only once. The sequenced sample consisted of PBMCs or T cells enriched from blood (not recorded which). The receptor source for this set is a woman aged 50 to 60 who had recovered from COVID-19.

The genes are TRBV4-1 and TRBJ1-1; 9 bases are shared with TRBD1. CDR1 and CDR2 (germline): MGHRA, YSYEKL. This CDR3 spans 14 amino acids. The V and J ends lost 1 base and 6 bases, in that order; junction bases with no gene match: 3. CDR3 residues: CASSQGDREAEAFF. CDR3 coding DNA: TGCGCCAGCAGCCAAGGGGACAGGGAGGCTGAAGCTTTCTTT.

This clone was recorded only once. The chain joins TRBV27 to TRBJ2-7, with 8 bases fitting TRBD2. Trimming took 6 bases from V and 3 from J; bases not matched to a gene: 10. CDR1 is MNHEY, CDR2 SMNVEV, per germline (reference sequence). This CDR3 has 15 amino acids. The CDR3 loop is CASSQLLAGLYEQYF. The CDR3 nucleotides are TGTGCCAGCAGCCAACTGCTAGCGGGCCTCTACGAGCAGTACTTC.

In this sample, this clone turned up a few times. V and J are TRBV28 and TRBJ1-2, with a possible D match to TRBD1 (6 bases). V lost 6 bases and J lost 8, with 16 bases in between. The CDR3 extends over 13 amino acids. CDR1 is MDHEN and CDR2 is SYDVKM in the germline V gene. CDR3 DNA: TGTGCCAGCAGCCCGTCGCACAGGGAAGGCTACACCTTC. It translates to CASSPSHREGYTF.

Here the CDR3 reads CAINSPGTGTYEQYF. The CDR3 DNA reads TGTGCCATCAACTCTCCCGGGACAGGTACCTACGAGCAGTACTTC. The chain uses TRBV10-3 and TRBJ2-7; 8 positions agree with TRBD1. The V and J ends lost 7 bases and 2 bases, in that order; junction bases with no gene match: 10. The CDR3 spans 15 residues. From germline, CDR1 is ENHRY and CDR2 SYGVKD.

CDR3 bases: TGCGCCAGCAGCCCCTTAGCGGGAGGTGATACGCAGTATTTT. It encodes CASSPLAGGDTQYF. The chain has TRBV5-1 and TRBJ2-3; 10 positions match TRBD2. The CDR3 sequence is 14 residues long. From germline, CDR1 is SGHRS and CDR2 YFSETQ. The junction had 5 bases not matched to a gene; V was cut back by 4 bases and J by 6 bases.

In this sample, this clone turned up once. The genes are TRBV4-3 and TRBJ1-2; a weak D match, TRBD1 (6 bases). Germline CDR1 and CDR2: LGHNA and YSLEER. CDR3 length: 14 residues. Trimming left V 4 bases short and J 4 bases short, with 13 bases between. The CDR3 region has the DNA TGCGCCAGCAGCCCTGGACAGCGCAGCTATGGCTACACCTTC. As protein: CASSPGQRSYGYTF.

The CDR3 region is CAWGRYYEQYF. CDR3 bases: TGTGCCTGGGGACGGTACTACGAGCAGTACTTC. The genes are TRBV30 and TRBJ2-7; D remains unclear. Per germline, CDR1 GTSNPN and CDR2 SVGIG (reference sequence). V was cut by 5 bases and J by 3 bases, with 8 bases left in between. This CDR3 has 11 residues.

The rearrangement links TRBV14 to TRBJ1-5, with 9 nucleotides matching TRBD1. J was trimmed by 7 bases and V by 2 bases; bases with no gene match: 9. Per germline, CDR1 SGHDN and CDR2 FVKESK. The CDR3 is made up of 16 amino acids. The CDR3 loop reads CASSQFSDRGIQPQHF. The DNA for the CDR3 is TGTGCCAGCAGCCAATTTTCGGACAGGGGCATCCAGCCCCAGCATTTT.

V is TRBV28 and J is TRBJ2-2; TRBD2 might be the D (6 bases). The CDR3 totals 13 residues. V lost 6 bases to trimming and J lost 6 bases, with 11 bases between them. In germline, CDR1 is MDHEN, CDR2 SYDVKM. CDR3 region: CASRGGGAGELFF. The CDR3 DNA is TGTGCCAGCAGAGGAGGCGGGGCCGGGGAGCTGTTTTTT.

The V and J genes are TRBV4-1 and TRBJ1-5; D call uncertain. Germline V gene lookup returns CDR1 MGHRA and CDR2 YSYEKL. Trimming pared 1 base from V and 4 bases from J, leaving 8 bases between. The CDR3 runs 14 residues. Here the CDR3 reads CASSQVGGNQPQHF. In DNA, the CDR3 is TGCGCCAGCAGCCAAGTAGGCGGGAATCAGCCCCAGCATTTT.

Written as DNA, the CDR3 is TGTGCCAGCAGTTACAGTCCAGGGGACACCGGGGAGCTGTTTTTT. Its translation: CASSYSPGDTGELFF. The chain employs TRBV6-5 and TRBJ2-2, with D possibly TRBD1 on 6 matching bases. The CDR3 totals 15 residues. V lost 2 bases, J lost 3 bases, and 10 bases lay in between. Germline CDR1 reads MNHEY; CDR2 reads SVGAGI.

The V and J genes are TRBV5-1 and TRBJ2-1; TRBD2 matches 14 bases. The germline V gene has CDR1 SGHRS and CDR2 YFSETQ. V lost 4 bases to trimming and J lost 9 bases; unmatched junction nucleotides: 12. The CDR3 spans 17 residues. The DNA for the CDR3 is TGCGCCAGCAGCCTGCGAAGACTAGCGGGAGGGCCAAGTGAGCAGTTCTTC. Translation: CASSLRRLAGGPSEQFF.

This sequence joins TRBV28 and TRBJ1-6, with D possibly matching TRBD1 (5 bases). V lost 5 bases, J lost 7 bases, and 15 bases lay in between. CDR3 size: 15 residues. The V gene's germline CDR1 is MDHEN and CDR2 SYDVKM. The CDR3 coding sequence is TGTGCCAGCAGTCCGCTAGGGGTCAGGAATTCACCCCTCCACTTT. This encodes CASSPLGVRNSPLHF.

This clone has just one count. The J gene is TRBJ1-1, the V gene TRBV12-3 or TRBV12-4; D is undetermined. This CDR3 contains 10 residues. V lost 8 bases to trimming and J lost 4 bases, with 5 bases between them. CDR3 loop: CASRRTEAFF. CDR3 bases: TGTGCCAGCCGTCGCACTGAAGCTTTCTTT.

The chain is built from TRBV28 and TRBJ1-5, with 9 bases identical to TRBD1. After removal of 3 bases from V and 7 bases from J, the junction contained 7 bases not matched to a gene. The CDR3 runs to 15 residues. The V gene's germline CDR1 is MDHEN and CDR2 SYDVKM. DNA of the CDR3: TGTGCCAGCAGTTTGTCGGGACAGGGTAACCAGCCCCAGCATTTT. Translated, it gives CASSLSGQGNQPQHF.

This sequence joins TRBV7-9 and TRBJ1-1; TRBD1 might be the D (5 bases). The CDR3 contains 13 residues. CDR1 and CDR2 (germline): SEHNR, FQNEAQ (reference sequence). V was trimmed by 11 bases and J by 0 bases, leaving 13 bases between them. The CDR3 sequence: CAGDGGVNTEAFF. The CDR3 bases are TGTGCCGGAGACGGGGGGGTGAACACTGAAGCTTTCTTT.

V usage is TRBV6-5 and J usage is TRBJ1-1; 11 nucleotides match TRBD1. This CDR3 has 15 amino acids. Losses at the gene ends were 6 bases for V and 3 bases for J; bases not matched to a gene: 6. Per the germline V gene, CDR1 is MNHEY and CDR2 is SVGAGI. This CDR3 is CASRRTGGADTEAFF. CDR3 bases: TGTGCCAGCAGGAGGACAGGGGGCGCCGACACTGAAGCTTTCTTT.

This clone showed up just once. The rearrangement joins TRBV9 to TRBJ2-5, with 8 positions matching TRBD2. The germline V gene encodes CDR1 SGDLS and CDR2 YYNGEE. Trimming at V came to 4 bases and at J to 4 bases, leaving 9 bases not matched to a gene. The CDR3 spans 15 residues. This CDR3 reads CASSPAGGAGETQYF. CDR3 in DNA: TGTGCCAGCAGCCCCGCGGGAGGTGCAGGAGAGACCCAGTACTTC.